These T cell receptor beta chains were read from a single sample in a study of cytomegalovirus exposure and HLA in healthy donors. Some clones are missing from TCRdb's copy, which holds only in-frame ones; the method was immunoSEQ multiplex PCR. The repertoire holds 70,000 to 95,000 clones, with roughly 80% as singletons. The sample comprised PBMCs. Source of these receptors: a man aged 30-40 years in good health and CMV-seropositive. CDR3s include the opening cysteine and the closing phenylalanine or tryptophan. The order of the fields is D gene, J gene, clone size, V gene, CDR3 protein, CDR3 DNA. The D gene is left open where the match is weak. Clone size is given for some rows only: seen once, a few or many times, or a class if the clone is expanded.

- | TRBJ1-5 | - | TRBV19 | CASSSRFQNQPQHF | TGTGCCAGTAGTAGCAGGTTCCAAAATCAGCCCCAGCATTTT
- | TRBJ1-3 | - | TRBV5-1 | CASSLGGFENTIYF | TGCGCCAGCAGCTTGGGAGGGTTTGAAAACACCATATATTTT
- | TRBJ1-2 | few | TRBV5-4 | CASSLAGRAEGYTF | TGTGCCAGCAGCTTGGCCGGCAGGGCGGAAGGCTACACCTTC
TRBD1 | TRBJ1-5 | - | TRBV7-9 | CSSSFWTGQPGQPQHF | TGTTCCAGCAGCTTCTGGACAGGGCAGCCTGGTCAGCCCCAGCATTTT
TRBD2 | TRBJ2-1 | - | TRBV6-5 | CASSSSGGINEQFF | TGTGCCAGCAGCTCGAGCGGGGGAATAAATGAGCAGTTCTTC
- | TRBJ2-2 | - | TRBV5-1 | CASTPPEGTSTGELFF | TGCGCCAGCACCCCGCCTGAGGGAACGTCCACCGGGGAGCTGTTTTTT
TRBD1 | TRBJ1-6 | - | TRBV9 | CASSARDRNSPLHF | TGTGCCAGCAGCGCCCGGGACAGGAATTCACCCCTCCACTTT
TRBD1 | TRBJ1-1 | - | TRBV27 | CASSEQGWDTEAFF | TGTGCCAGCAGTGAACAGGGGTGGGACACTGAAGCTTTCTTT
TRBD1 | TRBJ2-1 | - | TRBV6-5 | CASRGSGGEQFF | TGTGCCAGCAGGGGATCAGGGGGTGAGCAGTTCTTC
TRBD2 | TRBJ2-2 | few | TRBV11-2 | CASSTASGATGELFF | TGTGCCAGTTCGACGGCTAGCGGGGCAACCGGGGAGCTGTTTTTT
- | TRBJ1-5 | - | TRBV5-1 | CASSLAGLSQPQHF | TGCGCCAGCAGCCTTGCGGGACTGAGTCAGCCCCAGCATTTT
- | TRBJ1-6 | few | TRBV6-5 | CASSDRTDSPLHF | TGTGCCAGCAGTGACAGGACAGACTCACCCCTCCACTTT
- | TRBJ1-2 | - | TRBV5-6 | CASSLAAAYTYGYTF | TGTGCCAGCAGCTTGGCGGCAGCGTATACCTATGGCTACACCTTC
- | TRBJ1-1 | - | TRBV9 | CASSVATDGTEAFF | TGTGCCAGCAGCGTAGCTACAGATGGGACTGAAGCTTTCTTT
- | TRBJ2-7 | - | TRBV6-6 | CASTSQATYEQYF | TGTGCCAGCACGTCCCAGGCGACCTACGAGCAGTACTTC
TRBD2 | TRBJ2-1 | - | TRBV11-2 | CASSPGTSGGVYNEQFF | TGTGCCAGCAGCCCCGGGACTAGCGGGGGAGTATACAATGAGCAGTTCTTC
TRBD2 | TRBJ2-1 | - | TRBV4-2 | CASSSETSGDYNEQFF | TGTGCCAGCAGCTCTGAGACTAGCGGGGACTACAATGAGCAGTTCTTC
TRBD2 | TRBJ2-7 | - | TRBV18 | CASSTAGEGSYEQYF | TGTGCCAGCTCAACCGCGGGGGAAGGGTCCTACGAGCAGTACTTC
TRBD1 | TRBJ2-1 | - | TRBV6-6 | CASRDPAGGFYNEQFF | TGTGCCAGCAGGGACCCGGCAGGGGGCTTCTACAATGAGCAGTTCTTC
TRBD1 | TRBJ1-6 | - | TRBV18 | CASAQEGQGYSPLHF | TGTGCCAGCGCACAGGAGGGACAGGGTTATTCACCCCTCCACTTT
TRBD1 | TRBJ1-6 | - | TRBV19 | CASSIPTGGGAPLHF | TGTGCCAGTAGTATCCCGACAGGGGGAGGTGCACCCCTCCACTTT
- | TRBJ1-4 | few | TRBV4-1 | CASSHDTSGAHMGEKLFF | TGCGCCAGCAGCCACGATACCTCAGGGGCCCATATGGGAGAAAAACTGTTTTTT
TRBD2 | TRBJ2-5 | few | TRBV18 | CASSPPISSGGRTQYF | TGTGCCAGCTCACCACCTATCTCTAGCGGAGGAAGGACCCAGTACTTC
TRBD1 | TRBJ1-1 | - | TRBV6-6 | CASSKGTANTEAFF | TGTGCCAGCAGTAAGGGGACAGCGAACACTGAAGCTTTCTTT
TRBD2 | TRBJ2-5 | - | TRBV11-2 | CASSLALAGGQETQYF | TGTGCCAGCAGCTTAGCTCTAGCGGGGGGACAAGAGACCCAGTACTTC
TRBD1 | TRBJ1-6 | few | TRBV4-3 | CASSRTGENSPLHF | TGCGCCAGCAGCCGGACAGGGGAAAATTCACCCCTCCACTTT
- | TRBJ1-2 | - | TRBV11-2 | CASVGAYGYTF | TGTGCCAGCGTGGGGGCCTATGGCTACACCTTC
TRBD1 | TRBJ2-7 | - | TRBV11-3 | CASSLRDSYEQYF | TGTGCCAGCAGCTTGAGGGACAGCTACGAGCAGTACTTC
- | TRBJ1-1 | few | TRBV5-1 | CASSFSGGNTEAFF | TGCGCCAGCAGCTTCAGTGGTGGTAACACTGAAGCTTTCTTT
- | TRBJ2-7 | - | TRBV27 | CASSLYPAGAYEQYF | TGTGCCAGCAGTTTATACCCGGCTGGGGCTTACGAGCAGTACTTC